These 24 T cell receptor beta chains were sequenced from one sample in a study of identical twins. TCRdb used MiXCR to reprocess the 5' RACE reads, holding one entry per CDR3 protein. The table lists 600,000 to 700,000 distinct CDR3 sequences, over 20% of them singletons, with more than 4% in the top ten. This same sample was also part of a study on T cells expressing NK-cell markers.

Sequencing used PBMCs. The receptors were sampled from a woman aged 18-30 years in good health.

This clonotype has a count of ten or more. V is TRBV7-3 and J is TRBJ1-1; D perhaps matches TRBD1 (5 bases). Per the germline V gene, CDR1 is SGHTA and CDR2 is FQGTGA. This CDR3 spans 14 amino acids. V dropped 2 bases and J dropped 3 bases, with 10 bases sitting between them. The DNA for the CDR3 is TGTGCCAGCAGCTTACAAGGGACGCACACTGAAGCTTTCTTT. Residues: CASSLQGTHTEAFF.

This clonotype was counted ten times or more. J is TRBJ2-7 and V is TRBV6-5; 7 bases are shared with TRBD2. This CDR3 is 12 amino acids long. Germline-derived CDR1 and CDR2 are MNHEY and SVGAGI. V shed 7 bases, J shed 5 bases, and the junction held 5 bases outside the gene matches. CDR3 nucleotides: TGTGCCAGCAAGAGCGGGACGGACGAGCAGTACTTC. This codes for CASKSGTDEQYF.

This chain connects TRBV5-5 to TRBJ1-2; 8 bases match TRBD1. The germline CDR1 and CDR2 sequences are SGHKS and YYEKEE (reference sequence). The CDR3 sequence is 15 residues long. V shed 1 base and J 4 bases; nucleotides not matched to a gene: 6. The CDR3 bases are TGTGCCAGCAGCTTGACCGAGGACAGGGCCTATGGCTACACCTTC. Its translation: CASSLTEDRAYGYTF.

This clonotype was detected a few times. The chain links TRBV6-5 to TRBJ1-2; TRBD1 might be the D (5 bases). This CDR3 is built from 13 residues. Germline CDR1 reads MNHEY; CDR2 reads SVGAGI. The V and J ends lost 2 bases and 6 bases respectively, with 10 bases between them. For the CDR3, the DNA is TGTGCCAGCAGTTACGGGCCAGGGCATGGCTACACCTTC. Encoded protein: CASSYGPGHGYTF.

This clonotype has a handful of counts. The chain combines TRBV5-8 with TRBJ2-1; 9 bases are a match to TRBD1. Germline V gene lookup returns CDR1 SGHTS and CDR2 YDEGEE. The CDR3 length is 13 residues. Trimming removed 3 bases from V and 9 bases from J; junction bases left unmatched: 4. The CDR3 protein is CASSWDRAGEQFF. The CDR3 nucleotides read TGTGCCAGCAGCTGGGACAGGGCGGGTGAGCAGTTCTTC.

CDR3: CSARVGLETQYF. In DNA form, the CDR3 reads TGCAGTGCTAGGGTAGGGTTGGAGACCCAGTACTTC. The chain combines TRBV20-1 with TRBJ2-5; D call uncertain. V was cut by 3 bases and J by 5 bases, with 10 bases left in between. The CDR3 contains 12 residues. The germline CDR1 and CDR2 sequences are DFQATT and SNEGSKA (reference sequence).

V gene TRBV5-1 combines with J gene TRBJ2-2; TRBD2 matches 9 bases. Trimming took 6 bases from V and 8 from J; bases not matched to a gene: 8. The length of the CDR3 is 14 residues. Germline V gene sequence: CDR1 SGHRS, CDR2 YFSETQ. The CDR3 DNA sequence: TGCGCCAGCACCAGCGGGGGGCCCGTGGGGGAGCTGTTTTTT. It is translated as CASTSGGPVGELFF.

This clonotype has only a few counts. The chain couples TRBV29-1 to TRBJ2-5, with 10 bases identical to TRBD1. Germline lookup yields CDR1 SQVTM and CDR2 ANQGSEA. V trimming: 5 bases; J trimming: 3 bases; junction bases outside the gene matches: 6. The CDR3 extends over 14 amino acids. The CDR3 DNA follows: TGCAGCGTTTACGGGACAGGGGTTAAAGAGACCCAGTACTTC. Translation gives CSVYGTGVKETQYF.

The count of this clonotype is one. The chain joins TRBV27 to TRBJ2-7; unclear D gene. Germline lookup yields CDR1 MNHEY and CDR2 SMNVEV (reference sequence). Trimming removed 8 bases at V and 3 bases at J, with 11 bases between. CDR3 length: 12 amino acids. CDR3 residues: CASGDPFYEQYF. CDR3 bases: TGTGCCAGCGGTGATCCATTCTACGAGCAGTACTTC.

This clonotype has just a few counts. The chain recombines TRBV20-1 with TRBJ2-1, with TRBD2 matching 12 bases. The CDR3 covers 15 residues. Trimming removed 0 bases from V and 8 bases from J; junction bases left unmatched: 5. In germline, CDR1 is DFQATT, CDR2 SNEGSKA (reference sequence). CDR3 residues: CSARDPSGGAHEQFF. The DNA for the CDR3 is TGCAGTGCTAGAGACCCTAGCGGGGGGGCCCATGAGCAGTTCTTC.

This chain uses TRBV20-1 with TRBJ2-5; D is uncertain. Trimming took 3 bases from V and 5 from J, leaving 13 bases between them. Germline CDR1 is DFQATT and CDR2 is SNEGSKA (reference sequence). The CDR3 has 13 residues. DNA of the CDR3: TGCAGTGCTAGGCTTTGGAGTGGGGAGACCCAGTACTTC. Encoded protein: CSARLWSGETQYF.

The chain uses TRBV20-1 and TRBJ2-3; D is ambiguous. V lost 0 bases to trimming and J lost 3 bases, with 7 bases between them. Germline CDR1 and CDR2: DFQATT and SNEGSKA (reference sequence). The CDR3 spans 13 residues. In DNA form, the CDR3 reads TGCAGTGCTAGAGACGGCTTAACAGATACGCAGTATTTT. It is translated as CSARDGLTDTQYF.

This rearrangement joins TRBV20-1 to TRBJ2-1; 8 positions match TRBD2. CDR1 and CDR2 from the germline V gene are DFQATT and SNEGSKA (reference sequence). Trimming at V came to 1 base and at J to 2 bases, leaving 13 bases not matched to a gene. This CDR3 has 18 residues. The CDR3 reads CSARVIGGGPDPYNEQFF. The CDR3 nucleotides are TGCAGTGCTAGAGTGATCGGCGGGGGGCCTGACCCCTACAATGAGCAGTTCTTC.

This clonotype was detected a few times. The V call is TRBV5-1, the J call TRBJ2-4; no clear D. CDR3 size: 15 residues. Germline V gives CDR1 SGHRS, CDR2 YFSETQ. V lost 0 bases, J lost 2 bases, and 9 bases lay in between. This CDR3 is CASSLETAPKNIQYF. CDR3 bases: TGCGCCAGCAGCTTGGAAACAGCCCCCAAAAACATTCAGTACTTC. The full variable domain, completed using reference TRBV5-1 and TRBJ2-4, is KAGVTQTPRYLIKTRGQQVTLSCSPISGHRSVSWYQQTPGQGLQFLFEYFSETQRNKGNFPGRFSGRQFSNSRSEMNVSTLELGDSALYLCASSLETAPKNIQYFGAGTRLSVL.

The J gene is TRBJ1-1, the V gene TRBV27; D ambiguous. The CDR3 consists of 13 residues. Germline V gene lookup returns CDR1 MNHEY and CDR2 SMNVEV (reference sequence). The germline V and J ends were trimmed by 10 bases and 1 base, with 13 bases remaining between them. CDR3 loop: CATMGRRNTEAFF. The CDR3 DNA reads TGTGCCACCATGGGGAGGAGGAACACTGAAGCTTTCTTT.

This clonotype was counted ten times or more. The chain employs TRBV5-1 and TRBJ1-5; 7 positions match TRBD1. V dropped 5 bases and J dropped 5; count of bases not matched to a gene: 4. Germline V gives CDR1 SGHRS, CDR2 YFSETQ. The CDR3 extends over 13 amino acids. CDR3 loop: CASRGQNYQPQHF. Here the CDR3 DNA reads TGCGCCAGCAGGGGACAGAATTATCAGCCCCAGCATTTT.

This clonotype showed up many times. J is TRBJ1-1 and V is TRBV5-1; possible D gene TRBD1, 5 bases. The germline V gene has CDR1 SGHRS and CDR2 YFSETQ. The V end lost 5 bases, the J end lost 0 bases, and 8 bases lay between the germline ends. CDR3 size: 13 residues. The CDR3 bases are TGCGCCAGCAGGTTACAGGTGAACACTGAAGCTTTCTTT. Its translation is CASRLQVNTEAFF.

The rearrangement links TRBV12-3 or TRBV12-4 to TRBJ1-1; D is undetermined. With 5 bases removed from V and 2 bases from J, the gap between germline ends came to 12 bases. CDR3 size: 14 residues. CDR3 in amino acids: CASSALAGNTEAFF. CDR3 nucleotide sequence: TGTGCCAGCAGTGCCCTAGCGGGAAACACTGAAGCTTTCTTT.

A few counts support this clonotype. CDR3 sequence reads: CASSSAAGGEQFF. Written as DNA, the CDR3 is TGTGCCAGCAGCTCTGCAGCGGGCGGTGAGCAGTTCTTC. The chain carries TRBV7-7 and TRBJ2-1, with a tentative D call TRBD2 (6 bases). With 4 bases removed from V and 9 bases from J, the gap between germline ends came to 13 bases. The germline V gene encodes CDR1 SSHAT and CDR2 FNYEAQ (reference sequence). The CDR3 is made up of 13 amino acids.

The table lists this clonotype with a few counts. The chain has TRBV7-9 and TRBJ1-1, with TRBD1 as a possible D gene (5 bases). V was clipped by 5 bases and J by 7 bases, with 17 bases between them. Germline lookup yields CDR1 SEHNR and CDR2 FQNEAQ (reference sequence). There are 14 residues in the CDR3. The CDR3 spells CASSPRTHQGEAFF. The CDR3 DNA follows: TGTGCCAGCAGCCCGAGGACCCACCAGGGTGAAGCTTTCTTT.

The chain has TRBV4-3 and TRBJ2-1, with D unclear. The germline V gene encodes CDR1 LGHNA and CDR2 YSLEER. V lost 2 bases, J lost 4 bases, and 6 bases lay in between. This CDR3 spans 13 amino acids. This CDR3 is CASSQRVYNEQFF. CDR3 bases: TGCGCCAGCAGCCAACGGGTTTACAATGAGCAGTTCTTC.

On this clonotype itself: A much larger clone is a single base away; this may be a read error. Lacking the conserved final phenylalanine or tryptophan, this CDR3 likely reflects a read error. V and J are TRBV15 and TRBJ2-2; 7 bases align to TRBD1. Germline lookup yields CDR1 LNHNV and CDR2 YYDKDF (reference sequence). The trim removed 0 bases at V and 4 bases at J, leaving 5 bases unmatched. CDR3 length equals 16 residues. The CDR3 spells CATSRDRDSFTGELFL. CDR3 nucleotides: TGTGCCACCAGCAGAGATCGGGACAGCTTCACCGGGGAGCTGTTTCTT.

This clonotype has a count of ten or more. J is TRBJ2-7 and V is TRBV4-3; D remains unclear. The CDR3 has 15 residues. The germline gives CDR1 LGHNA, CDR2 YSLEER. V gave up 0 bases and J gave up 0 bases, with 9 bases separating them. CDR3 DNA sequence: TGCGCCAGCAGCCAAGACTTCCATAGCTCCTACGAGCAGTACTTC. It specifies CASSQDFHSSYEQYF.

This clonotype was observed a handful of times. This chain connects TRBV4-2 to TRBJ2-1; 10 bases agree with TRBD2. The junction had 8 bases not matched to a gene; V was cut back by 6 bases and J by 9 bases. The CDR3 consists of 14 residues. Germline-derived CDR1 and CDR2 are LGHNA and YNFKEQ. This CDR3 reads CASRISGGLPEQFF. CDR3 bases: TGTGCCAGCAGAATTAGCGGGGGGCTCCCTGAGCAGTTCTTC.